The clone carrying this T cell receptor beta chain was counted many times. Blood RNA came from unsorted whole blood; germline DNA was also extracted. The ends were cut back, 0 bases at V and 3 bases at J, with 11 bases in the middle. Germline V gene sequence: CDR1 MNHNS, CDR2 SASEGT. The CDR3 consists of 15 residues. The record originates from a study of tumor-infiltrating lymphocytes in primary liver carcinoma. Production of TCR beta cDNA used 400 to 650 ng total RNA together with a constant-region primer. TCR beta libraries came from three nested multiplex PCR rounds using slightly modified ARM-PCR. TRBV1-TRBV30 forward and Cbeta reverse primers drove the first two roughly 10-cycle rounds. TCRdb reanalysed the multiplex PCR reads using MiXCR and keeps one entry per CDR3 protein. The table lists fewer than 250,000 distinct CDR3 sequences, almost 65% of them singletons.

The rearrangement uses TRBV6-1 and TRBJ1-2, with D hard to call. Sequenced input: peripheral blood. The clonotype comes from a woman aged 60-70 years with primary liver carcinoma and hepatitis B virus infection. CDR3 sequence: CASSEAWGFHYGYTF. CDR3 coding DNA: TGTGCCAGCAGTGAAGCGTGGGGATTCCACTATGGCTACACCTTC.